The 32 T cell receptor beta chains in this list originate from one sample, sequenced in a study of T cell changes during pregnancy in multiple sclerosis. Sequencing was performed with immunoSEQ multiplex PCR; in TCRdb, only in-frame clones are kept and a portion is missing. The sample consists of tens of thousands of clones, 90% of them appearing once. The material was peripheral blood, obtained in the first trimester of pregnancy. Receptors were obtained from a female donor in good health, enrolled as a control in a pregnancy study.

This rearrangement joins TRBV9 to TRBJ1-1; 9 bases align to TRBD1. Germline V gene sequence: CDR1 SGDLS, CDR2 YYNGEE. This CDR3 contains 14 residues. Trimming took 3 bases from V and 11 from J; bases not matched to a gene: 11. CDR3 protein: CASSGSGTGRSAFF. The CDR3 coding sequence is TGTGCCAGCAGCGGCTCCGGGACAGGGAGGTCCGCTTTCTTT.

The chain carries TRBV19 and TRBJ2-1; the D is unclear. Per the germline V gene, CDR1 is LNHDA and CDR2 is SQIVND (reference sequence). The V end was cut by 1 base, the J end by 0 bases, with 7 bases between. There are 15 residues in the CDR3. CDR3 sequence (DNA): TGTGCCAGTAGTATAGTTCCCAGCTCCTACAATGAGCAGTTCTTC. It codes for CASSIVPSSYNEQFF. Variable domain in full (rest from reference TRBV19 and TRBJ2-1): DGGITQSPKYLFRKEGQNVTLSCEQNLNHDAMYWYRQDPGQGLRLIYYSQIVNDFQKGDIAEGYSVSREKKESFPLTVTSAQKNPTAFYLCASSIVPSSYNEQFFGPGTRLTVL.

This clone was observed a few times. This rearrangement joins TRBV11-2 to TRBJ1-2; 7 bases fit TRBD1. CDR1 SGHAT and CDR2 FQNNGV come from the germline V gene. V lost 7 bases and J lost 6; bases outside the gene matches: 8. This CDR3 spans 13 amino acids. The CDR3 reads CASNPTRGDGYTF. CDR3 DNA: TGTGCCAGCAACCCGACCAGGGGGGATGGCTACACCTTC.

The table lists this clone with a count of one. The genes are TRBV5-6 and TRBJ1-2; TRBD1 matches at 8 bases. J gave up 2 bases and V 10 bases, and 7 bases lay outside the gene matches. CDR3 length equals 13 residues. Germline V CDR1 and CDR2: SGHDT, YYEEEE. The CDR3 sequence: CAGKTGGNYGYTF. The CDR3, as DNA: TGTGCCGGAAAAACAGGGGGGAACTATGGCTACACCTTC. Full variable domain (rest looked up from reference TRBV5-6 and TRBJ1-2): DAGVTQSPTHLIKTRGQQVTLRCSPKSGHDTVSWYQQALGQGPQFIFQYYEEEERQRGNFPDRFSGHQFPNYSSELNVNALLLGDSALYLCAGKTGGNYGYTFGSGTRLTVV.

This clone was seen only once. The gene calls are TRBV6-1 and TRBJ2-1, with D perhaps matching TRBD2 (5 bases). Trimming took 6 bases from V and 5 from J, leaving 5 bases between them. Germline V gene data show CDR1 as MNHNS and CDR2 as SASEGT. The CDR3 runs to 11 residues. CDR3 region: CASRADNEQFF. The CDR3 bases are TGTGCCAGCAGAGCGGACAATGAGCAGTTCTTC.

The chain is built from TRBV2 and TRBJ2-7; possibly TRBD2 for D (6 bases). The CDR3 is 11 amino acids. V was clipped by 8 bases and J by 3 bases, with 8 bases between them. From germline, CDR1 is SNHLY and CDR2 FYNNEI. This chain's CDR3 is CASGGYYEQYF. CDR3 nucleotides: TGTGCCAGCGGGGGGTACTACGAGCAGTACTTC.

The chain carries TRBV7-9 and TRBJ1-5; D unclear. CDR1 and CDR2 (germline): SEHNR, FQNEAQ (reference sequence). The CDR3 runs to 15 residues. With 1 base removed from V and 4 bases from J, the gap between germline ends came to 11 bases. The CDR3 sequence is CASSLGESFNQPQHF. CDR3 coding DNA: TGTGCCAGCAGCTTAGGGGAGAGCTTTAATCAGCCCCAGCATTTT.

The rearrangement uses TRBV28 and TRBJ2-7; 7 bases agree with TRBD1. The CDR3 spans 17 residues. Germline assignment: CDR1 MDHEN and CDR2 SYDVKM. J gave up 3 bases and V 2 bases, and 13 bases lay outside the gene matches. CDR3 DNA sequence: TGTGCCAGCAGTTTAGGGCTGAGGGGGCAGGCACTCTACGAGCAGTACTTC. It encodes CASSLGLRGQALYEQYF.

This chain connects TRBV29-1 to TRBJ1-3; D might be TRBD1 (5 bases). The CDR3 sequence is 13 residues long. Per germline, CDR1 SQVTM and CDR2 ANQGSEA. V lost 8 bases, J lost 0 bases, and 11 bases lay in between. CDR3 in DNA: TGCAGCCCGCAGGGCAGCTCTGGAAACACCATATATTTT. Translated: CSPQGSSGNTIYF.

This chain uses TRBV21-1 with TRBJ1-4. TRBV21-1 is noted as a pseudogene. The CDR3 sequence is 13 residues long. The CDR3 bases are TGTGCCAGCAGAACACGACTCGATGAAAAACTGTTTTTT. This translates into CASRTRLDEKLFF.

The chain recombines TRBV11-2 with TRBJ2-7; 7 nucleotides agree with TRBD1. V shed 5 bases, J shed 0 bases, and the junction held 7 bases outside the gene matches. CDR1 and CDR2 from the germline V gene are SGHAT and FQNNGV. The CDR3 has 15 residues. CDR3 coding DNA: TGTGCCAGCAGCCAAGACAGGGCGAGCTCCTACGAGCAGTACTTC. Translating it yields CASSQDRASSYEQYF. Variable domain in full (rest from reference TRBV11-2 and TRBJ2-7): EAGVAQSPRYKIIEKRQSVAFWCNPISGHATLYWYQQILGQGPKLLIQFQNNGVVDDSQLPKDRFSAERLKGVDSTLKIQPAKLEDSAVYLCASSQDRASSYEQYFGPGTRLTVT.

This chain joins TRBV28 and TRBJ2-1, with D unclear. Germline values: CDR1 MDHEN, CDR2 SYDVKM. V was trimmed by 2 bases and J by 9 bases, leaving 14 bases between them. The CDR3 is 14 residues long. Here the CDR3 reads CASSLLVYPFEQFF. The DNA for the CDR3 is TGTGCCAGCAGTTTACTAGTGTATCCTTTTGAGCAGTTCTTC.

This chain connects TRBV7-9 to TRBJ2-2; D is undetermined. Trimming pared 3 bases from V and 5 bases from J, leaving 16 bases between. There are 16 residues in the CDR3. Germline CDR1 is SEHNR and CDR2 is FQNEAQ (reference sequence). Written as DNA, the CDR3 is TGTGCCAGCAGCTTGTGGCCCCCGGAGAAAACCGGGGAGCTGTTTTTT. The encoded protein is CASSLWPPEKTGELFF.

V and J are TRBV6-1 and TRBJ2-1; D might be TRBD2 (6 bases). The CDR3 contains 17 residues. From germline, CDR1 is MNHNS and CDR2 SASEGT. V was shortened by 3 bases and J by 0 bases, with 15 bases between the two germline ends. CDR3 amino acids: CASSEGPGRGSYNEQFF. The CDR3 DNA reads as TGTGCCAGCAGTGAGGGGCCGGGGCGGGGCTCCTACAATGAGCAGTTCTTC.

This chain connects TRBV6-6 to TRBJ1-1, with D unresolved. Germline lookup yields CDR1 MNHNY and CDR2 SVGAGI (reference sequence). The CDR3 spans 11 residues. The V end lost 6 bases, the J end lost 3 bases, and 5 bases lay between the germline ends. The CDR3 region has the DNA TGTGCCAGCAGGAGGGACACTGAAGCTTTCTTT. Its protein product is CASRRDTEAFF.

The CDR3 protein is CASSPGPQGYTF. CDR3 in DNA: TGTGCCAGCTCCCCGGGTCCCCAAGGCTACACCTTC. The chain recombines TRBV25-1 with TRBJ1-2; D unresolved. Germline CDR1 and CDR2: MGHDK and SYGVNS. V was trimmed by 8 bases and J by 8 bases, leaving 15 bases between them. The CDR3 contains 12 residues.

This clone came up once. The V and J genes are TRBV15 and TRBJ1-6, with D tentatively TRBD1 (6 bases). V dropped 8 bases and J dropped 2 bases, with 10 bases sitting between them. The CDR3 sequence is 14 residues long. CDR1 and CDR2 from the germline V gene are LNHNV and YYDKDF (reference sequence). CDR3 sequence: CATGTFTYNSPLHF. The DNA for the CDR3 is TGTGCCACCGGGACATTCACCTATAATTCACCCCTCCACTTT.

The V and J genes are TRBV28 and TRBJ2-7, with 11 positions matching TRBD2. This CDR3 has 15 amino acids. CDR1 MDHEN and CDR2 SYDVKM come from the germline V gene. The trim removed 3 bases at V and 4 bases at J, leaving 5 bases unmatched. As DNA, the CDR3 is TGTGCCAGCAGTTTGACTAGCGGGGAATCGTACGAGCAGTACTTC. Translated, it gives CASSLTSGESYEQYF.

The CDR3 here is CASSLVVLRSGNTIYF. The CDR3 DNA is TGTGCCAGCAGCTTAGTTGTGCTACGGTCTGGAAACACCATATATTTT. The chain links TRBV11-2 to TRBJ1-3; unclear D gene. CDR1 and CDR2 (germline): SGHAT, FQNNGV. V dropped 1 base and J dropped 1 base, with 11 bases sitting between them. The CDR3 consists of 16 residues.

The chain uses TRBV7-6 and TRBJ2-1, with D possibly being TRBD2 (6 bases). Trimming took off 1 base at V and 9 bases at J, with 25 bases between the two ends. Germline V gene lookup returns CDR1 SGHVS and CDR2 FNYEAQ. CDR3 length: 18 amino acids. The CDR3 is CASSLEPGGGATTGEQFF. DNA for the CDR3: TGTGCCAGCAGCTTAGAGCCAGGAGGCGGGGCGACTACAGGTGAGCAGTTCTTC.

V is TRBV5-6 and J is TRBJ2-7; 8 bases fit TRBD2. The CDR3 is made up of 16 amino acids. Germline assignment: CDR1 SGHDT and CDR2 YYEEEE. V lost 1 base, J lost 3 bases, and 9 bases stayed unmatched. Written as DNA, the CDR3 is TGTGCCAGCAGCTTGAGTTTGCGGGGGGCCTTCTACGAGCAGTACTTC. This codes for CASSLSLRGAFYEQYF. The whole variable domain, remainder taken from reference TRBV5-6 and TRBJ2-7, is DAGVTQSPTHLIKTRGQQVTLRCSPKSGHDTVSWYQQALGQGPQFIFQYYEEEERQRGNFPDRFSGHQFPNYSSELNVNALLLGDSALYLCASSLSLRGAFYEQYFGPGTRLTVT.

This chain uses TRBV28 with TRBJ1-5; no clear D gene. This CDR3 is 16 amino acids long. Looked up from germline, CDR1 is MDHEN and CDR2 is SYDVKM. Trimming stripped 8 bases from V and 2 bases from J, with 19 bases between. DNA of the CDR3: TGTGCCAGCGCCCAGCAGGAGGGTTTGGGCAATCAGCCCCAGCATTTT. Its translation is CASAQQEGLGNQPQHF.

The chain links TRBV7-6 to TRBJ2-3; D is uncertain. CDR1 SGHVS and CDR2 FNYEAQ come from the germline V gene. The CDR3 is 15 residues long. The ends were cut back, 1 base at V and 4 bases at J, with 12 bases in the middle. CDR3 amino acids: CASSLVISWSDTQYF. Written as DNA, the CDR3 is TGTGCCAGCAGCTTAGTGATTAGTTGGTCAGATACGCAGTATTTT.

A remark on this clone: Compared with germline, one end of the junction differs, possibly owing to a read error. This chain joins TRBV5-4 and TRBJ2-5, with D perhaps matching TRBD2 (6 bases). The CDR3 runs 17 residues. Germline CDR1 and CDR2: SGHNT and YYREEE (reference sequence). The CDR3 sequence is CASSSTSIPREREAQYF. The CDR3 DNA follows: TGTGCCAGCAGCTCGACATCGATCCCACGGGAGAGAGAGGCCCAGTACTTC.

This sequence joins TRBV18 and TRBJ1-3; TRBD1 aligns across 8 bases. The trim removed 6 bases at V and 1 base at J, leaving 5 bases unmatched. The CDR3 length is 15 residues. CDR1 KGHSH and CDR2 LQKENI come from the germline V gene. CDR3 loop: CASSGTGISGNTIYF. The CDR3, as DNA: TGTGCCAGCTCTGGGACAGGAATTTCTGGAAACACCATATATTTT.

The chain employs TRBV28 and TRBJ1-5, with D perhaps matching TRBD1 (6 bases). Trimming took off 5 bases at V and 2 bases at J, with 13 bases between the two ends. The germline V gene encodes CDR1 MDHEN and CDR2 SYDVKM. CDR3 size: 15 residues. CDR3 nucleotide sequence: TGTGCCAGCAGTACCACCTCAGGGGGCAATCAGCCCCAGCATTTT. Translating gives CASSTTSGGNQPQHF.

The V gene is TRBV9, the J gene TRBJ1-2, with D perhaps matching TRBD1 (5 bases). The CDR3 length is 15 residues. Trimming removed 0 bases from V and 5 bases from J, with 14 bases in between. Germline V lookup: CDR1 SGDLS, CDR2 YYNGEE. The DNA for the CDR3 is TGTGCCAGCAGCGTAGCGACAGCCATAACGTATGGCTACACCTTC. Translated, it gives CASSVATAITYGYTF.

The chain has TRBV11-3 and TRBJ2-1; tentatively, D is TRBD2 (7 bases). Looked up from germline, CDR1 is SGHNT and CDR2 is YENEEA. The CDR3 contains 16 residues. Trimming removed 1 base at V and 3 bases at J, with 13 bases between. CDR3 sequence (DNA): TGTGCCAGCAGCTTAGGTGGGAGGGGGGGCTACAATGAGCAGTTCTTC. This translates into CASSLGGRGGYNEQFF.

This chain links TRBV19 with TRBJ2-5, with D possibly matching TRBD1 (5 bases). The CDR3 is 14 residues long. The germline V gene has CDR1 LNHDA and CDR2 SQIVND (reference sequence). Between the trimmed V and J ends, which lost 10 bases and 4 bases, there was a span of 19 bases. The DNA for the CDR3 is TGTGCCACTACCCGACAGCTAGGGTCAGAGACCCAGTACTTC. Translation: CATTRQLGSETQYF. Looking up the rest from reference TRBV19 and TRBJ2-5 gives the full variable domain: DGGITQSPKYLFRKEGQNVTLSCEQNLNHDAMYWYRQDPGQGLRLIYYSQIVNDFQKGDIAEGYSVSREKKESFPLTVTSAQKNPTAFYLCATTRQLGSETQYFGPGTRLLVL.

This sequence joins TRBV7-9 and TRBJ2-1; 7 bases line up with TRBD2. The CDR3 totals 13 residues. Per germline, CDR1 SEHNR and CDR2 FQNEAQ (reference sequence). The V gene end was trimmed by 7 bases and the J gene end by 6 bases; junction bases not matched to a gene: 6. The DNA for the CDR3 is TGTGCCAGCACGGCGGGAGCTCGCAATGAGCAGTTCTTC. It is translated as CASTAGARNEQFF.

This clone has only a few counts. The rearrangement uses TRBV9 and TRBJ1-1; maybe TRBD1 (6 bases). Germline assignment: CDR1 SGDLS and CDR2 YYNGEE. Trimming left V 4 bases short and J 10 bases short, with 14 bases between. The CDR3 sequence is 12 residues long. The CDR3 nucleotides read TGTGCCAGCAGCCCCGGGGGGACATTAGCTTTCTTT. Translation gives CASSPGGTLAFF.

The chain is built from TRBV23-1 and TRBJ2-1, with D possibly being TRBD1 (8 bases). TRBV23-1 belongs to the ORF category, with a function that is uncertain. This CDR3 region has 16 residues. V shed 0 bases and J shed 4 bases, with 13 bases lying between them. In DNA, the CDR3 is TGCGCCAGCAGTCAATCGGACAGGGAGGGGTACAATGAGCAGTTCTTC. Amino acids: CASSQSDREGYNEQFF.